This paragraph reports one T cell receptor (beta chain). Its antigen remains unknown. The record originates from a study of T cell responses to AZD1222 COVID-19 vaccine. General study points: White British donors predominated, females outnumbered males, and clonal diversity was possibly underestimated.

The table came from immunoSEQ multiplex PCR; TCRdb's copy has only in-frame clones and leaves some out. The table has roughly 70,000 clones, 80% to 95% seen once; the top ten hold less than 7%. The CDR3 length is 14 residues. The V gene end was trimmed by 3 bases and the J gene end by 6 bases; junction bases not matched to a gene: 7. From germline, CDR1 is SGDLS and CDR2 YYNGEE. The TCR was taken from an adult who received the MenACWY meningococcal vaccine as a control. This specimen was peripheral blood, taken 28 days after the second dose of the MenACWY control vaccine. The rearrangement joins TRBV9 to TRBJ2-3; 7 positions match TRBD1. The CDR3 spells CASSDGQASDTQYF. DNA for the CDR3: TGTGCCAGCAGCGACGGACAGGCTAGTGATACGCAGTATTTT. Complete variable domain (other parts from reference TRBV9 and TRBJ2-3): DSGVTQTPKHLITATGQRVTLRCSPRSGDLSVYWYQQSLDQGLQFLIQYYNGEERAKGNILERFSAQQFPDLHSELNLSSLELGDSALYFCASSDGQASDTQYFGPGTRLTVL.